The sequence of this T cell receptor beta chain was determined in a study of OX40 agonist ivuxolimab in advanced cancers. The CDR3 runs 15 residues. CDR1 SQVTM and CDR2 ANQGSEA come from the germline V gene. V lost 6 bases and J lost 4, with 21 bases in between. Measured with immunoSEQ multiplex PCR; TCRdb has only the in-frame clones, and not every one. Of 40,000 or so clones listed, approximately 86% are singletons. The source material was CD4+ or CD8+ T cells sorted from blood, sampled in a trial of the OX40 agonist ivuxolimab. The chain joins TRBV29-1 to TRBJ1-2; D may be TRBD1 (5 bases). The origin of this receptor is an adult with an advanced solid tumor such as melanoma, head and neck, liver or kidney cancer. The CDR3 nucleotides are TGCAGCGTCCCCGGAACGGGGGGTCGAAGCTATGGCTACACCTTC. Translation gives CSVPGTGGRSYGYTF.